The rows below give T cell receptor beta chains drawn from one sample of a study of metastatic and nonmetastatic thyroid tumors. TCRdb reprocessed the PCR reads using MiXCR. The profile shows 35,000 to 55,000 clones, under 4% of them singletons. Material: blood. The receptor source for this set is a female donor with papillary thyroid cancer or a benign thyroid nodule (not recorded which). Some clones in this sample may be carry-over from other donors' samples. Both conserved end residues are part of each CDR3. D genes are given only for firm matches. Not all rows give a size; the values are once, few, many and, for expanded clones, a class.

>TRBV19|.|TRBJ2-2|TRBD1
TGTGCCAGTAGTATTAACAGGGGACCCAACACCGGGGAGCTGTTTTTT
CASSINRGPNTGELFF
>TRBV6-1|few|TRBJ1-1|TRBD1
TGTGCCAGCATGGGACAGGCAACTTTCCACACTGAAGCTTTCTTT
CASMGQATFHTEAFF
>TRBV20-1|few|TRBJ2-3|.
TGCAGTCCAAGACATGCTGTTGGGATGACGCAGTATTTT
CSPRHAVGMTQYF
>TRBV6-6|.|TRBJ1-1|.
TGTGCCAGCAGTTACTCAGTGGGGTCAGGGGCTGGCACTGAAGCTTTCTTT
CASSYSVGSGAGTEAFF
>TRBV5-1|many|TRBJ1-1|.
TGCGCCAGCAGCTTGAAAGACGGTAAGAACACTGAAGCTTTCTTT
CASSLKDGKNTEAFF
>TRBV11-3|many|TRBJ1-4|.
TGTGCCAGCAGCCCTAGGGCAACTAATGAAAAACTGTTTTTT
CASSPRATNEKLFF
>TRBV11-3|.|TRBJ1-3|.
TGTGCCAGCAGCTTGGACAGTTACAGCCTCTCTGGAAACACCATATATTTT
CASSLDSYSLSGNTIYF
>TRBV19|.|TRBJ2-7|TRBD1
TGTGCCAGTAGTACTCGCGGGACAGGGTCGGTCGAGCAGTACTTC
CASSTRGTGSVEQYF
>TRBV24-1|few|TRBJ2-1|.
TGTGCCACCAGTGGGACAGACGACGATGAGCAGTTCTTC
CATSGTDDDEQFF
>TRBV11-2|many|TRBJ2-7|.
TGTGCCAGCAGCCAGGGCTCGGGGTACGAGCAGTACTTC
CASSQGSGYEQYF
>TRBV7-6|many|TRBJ2-1|.
TGTGCCAGCAGCTTAGAAGAGCAGGGGACCAATGAGCAGTTCTTC
CASSLEEQGTNEQFF
>TRBV5-6|many|TRBJ2-1|.
TGTGCCAGCAGCTTGGGTACAGGGAACTCCTACAATGAGCAGTTCTTC
CASSLGTGNSYNEQFF
>TRBV6-1|few|TRBJ2-7|.
TGTGCCAGCAGGCCCGCCCACGCCGAGCAGTACTTC
CASRPAHAEQYF
>TRBV12-3/TRBV12-4|many|TRBJ2-1|.
TGTGCCAGCAGCCTTCAGTTTTACAATGAGCAGTTCTTC
CASSLQFYNEQFF
>TRBV12-3/TRBV12-4|many|TRBJ1-6|.
TGTGCCAGTGGCAACTATAATTCACCCCTCCACTTT
CASGNYNSPLHF
>TRBV2|.|TRBJ2-3|.
TGTGCCAGCAGCCCATTCGGGGCAGATACGCAGTATTTT
CASSPFGADTQYF
>TRBV6-1|few|TRBJ2-1|TRBD1
TGTGCCAGCAGTGAATCCGGGACAGGGCTCGATGAGCAGTTCTTC
CASSESGTGLDEQFF
>TRBV3-1|many|TRBJ2-2|.
TGTGCCAGCAGCGTTATTACCGGAGGCACCGGGGAGCTGTTTTTT
CASSVITGGTGELFF
>TRBV6-5|many|TRBJ1-6|TRBD1
TGTGCCAGCAGTTACGAGGGGACAGGCTCCTCACCCCTCCACTTT
CASSYEGTGSSPLHF
>TRBV6-5|few|TRBJ2-3|.
TGTGCCAGCAGTTACTCGACTAGCACAGATACGCAGTATTTT
CASSYSTSTDTQYF
>TRBV27|few|TRBJ2-3|.
TGTGCCAGCAGTTTAACTTCCACAGATACGCAGTATTTT
CASSLTSTDTQYF
>TRBV6-1|few|TRBJ1-6|.
TGTGCCAGCAGACCCGACGGGAGCTCCTATAATTCACCCCTCCACTTT
CASRPDGSSYNSPLHF
>TRBV6-1|many|TRBJ2-1|TRBD2
TGTGCCAGCAGTGGTAGCGGGAGTATCTTAGGGTCCTACAATGAGCAGTTCTTC
CASSGSGSILGSYNEQFF
>TRBV5-4|.|TRBJ2-5|TRBD1
TGTGCCAGCAGCCCACTGACAGGGGTGGGAGAGACCCAGTACTTC
CASSPLTGVGETQYF
>TRBV4-1|many|TRBJ1-2|TRBD1
TGCGCCAGCAGCCAAGTGGGGGGACAGCCTCTCTATGGCTACACCTTC
CASSQVGGQPLYGYTF
>TRBV6-2/TRBV6-3|few|TRBJ2-7|.
TGTGCCAGCATTTACTCCGACTCCTCCACCTACGAGCAGTACTTC
CASIYSDSSTYEQYF
>TRBV28|few|TRBJ2-4|TRBD1
TGTGCCAGCAGTTCCGCCCGGGTGGGACAGGGAGGGGAAAATATTCAGTACTTC
CASSSARVGQGGENIQYF
>TRBV28|few|TRBJ2-7|TRBD2
TGTGCCAGCAGTCCCCGGACTAGAGGGCTCACCGAGCAGTACTTC
CASSPRTRGLTEQYF
>TRBV6-2/TRBV6-3|.|TRBJ2-5|.
TGTGCCAGCAGGAGGGGGGGGGGAGGGCAAGAGACCCAGTACTTC
CASRRGGGGQETQYF
>TRBV27|many|TRBJ1-5|TRBD1
TGTGCCAGCAGTGGGGACAGGCCCAATCAGCCCCAGCATTTT
CASSGDRPNQPQHF
>TRBV11-2|many|TRBJ1-6|TRBD1
TGTGCCAGCAGCTCCAACAGGGGGTGGAATTCACCCCTCCACTTT
CASSSNRGWNSPLHF
>TRBV29-1|.|TRBJ2-7|TRBD2
TGCAGCGCCCGCCCAGCGGGAGGTCTTAGCGAGCAGTACTTC
CSARPAGGLSEQYF
>TRBV7-8|few|TRBJ2-7|TRBD1
TGTGCCAGCAGCATCGGACAGGGGGCGCTCTACGAGCAGTACTTC
CASSIGQGALYEQYF
>TRBV6-1|.|TRBJ1-5|TRBD1
TGTGCCAGCAGCCAAGACAGGGCCTACAATCAGCCCCAGCATTTT
CASSQDRAYNQPQHF
>TRBV20-1|many|TRBJ2-3|.
TGCAGTGCTAGAGTAGTAGATACGCAGTATTTT
CSARVVDTQYF
>TRBV27|.|TRBJ2-7|.
TGTGCCAGCAGAACTCGGGGAGGCCTGACAACCTACGAGCAGTACTTC
CASRTRGGLTTYEQYF
>TRBV19|many|TRBJ2-1|TRBD1
TGTGCCAGTAGTACCGGGACAGGGTACAATGAGCAGTTCTTC
CASSTGTGYNEQFF
>TRBV5-1|many|TRBJ2-2|TRBD2
TGCGCCAGCAGCTTGGGCGGGGGTGGGGTAGCGGGAGGGCGGACCGGGGAGCTGTTTTTT
CASSLGGGGVAGGRTGELFF
>TRBV15|many|TRBJ1-1|.
TGTGCCACCAGCAGAGGAATTCAGAACACTGAAGCTTTCTTT
CATSRGIQNTEAFF
>TRBV5-5|.|TRBJ2-7|TRBD2
TGTGCCAGCAGCTTGGGGACTAGCGGGAGTGAGCAGTACTTC
CASSLGTSGSEQYF
>TRBV19|many|TRBJ2-5|TRBD1
TGTGCCCCCCCGCCGGGACAGTCAAGGGGGGAGACCCAGTACTTC
CAPPPGQSRGETQYF